The 4 T cell receptor beta chains given below trace back to one sample, sequenced in a study of beta chain features in type 1 diabetes. Study outcomes and limitations: TCRB CDR3 length was moderately but significantly reduced in all four CD4+ subsets of Type 1 diabetes patients.

These receptors are not linked to any known antigen. The investigators reverse transcribed all of the isolated RNA, so they sequenced expressed TCRB transcripts. The data were produced by immunoSEQ multiplex PCR, yet TCRdb's version contains in-frame clones alone and is incomplete. The top ten clones hold roughly 1.4% of a sample with 130,000 to 150,000 clones, around 13% of them seen once. Sample: central memory CD4+ T cells from blood. The receptor set was obtained from a man aged 18 to 29 with type 1 diabetes.

This clone came up a few times. The V call is TRBV13, the J call TRBJ2-3; tentative D call: TRBD1 (5 bases). The germline V gene encodes CDR1 PRHDT and CDR2 FYEKMQ (reference sequence). Between the trimmed V and J ends, which lost 1 base and 0 bases, there was a span of 11 bases. This CDR3 contains 16 residues. DNA for the CDR3: TGTGCCAGCAGCTTAGTCGCAGGGATTAGCACAGATACGCAGTATTTT. Its translation: CASSLVAGISTDTQYF.

The chain couples TRBV20-1 to TRBJ2-5; D not certain. Germline V gives CDR1 DFQATT, CDR2 SNEGSKA (reference sequence). The CDR3 covers 11 residues. V lost 6 bases, J lost 7 bases, and 12 bases lay in between. CDR3 sequence reads: CSAPDGRTQYF. CDR3 bases: TGCAGTGCCCCCGACGGACGGACCCAGTACTTC.

This rearrangement joins TRBV18 to TRBJ1-6, with 9 bases aligning to TRBD1. Germline assignment: CDR1 KGHSH and CDR2 LQKENI. V gave up 2 bases and J gave up 6 bases; unmatched junction bases: 8. The CDR3 extends over 17 amino acids. CDR3 bases: TGTGCCAGCTCACCATCGGGGGGACAGGGTGCTAATTCACCCCTCCACTTT. Translating gives CASSPSGGQGANSPLHF.

The sample holds a few counts of this clone. This chain joins TRBV6-6 and TRBJ2-7; D gene unclear. The CDR3 contains 12 residues. V was shortened by 6 bases and J by 4 bases, with 10 bases between the two germline ends. Looked up from germline, CDR1 is MNHNY and CDR2 is SVGAGI (reference sequence). In DNA form, the CDR3 reads TGTGCCAGCAGGAGGACCGGGTACGAGCAGTACTTC. Translation: CASRRTGYEQYF.